This T cell receptor (beta chain) was found in a study of T-cell memory formation after mild COVID-19. Whole-study results and caveats: Cross-reactive memory seemingly joined, as some responding clones were found in pre-infection memory.

TCRdb ran MiXCR on the 5' RACE reads and lists one entry per CDR3 protein. The data contain around 450,000 distinct CDR3 sequences, approximately 20% of them seen just once; the ten biggest clones take up around 9.2%. In the case of this clonotype: Its antigen is undetermined.

Trimming pared 1 base from V and 0 bases from J, leaving 8 bases between. Per germline, CDR1 SGHTA and CDR2 FQGNSA. The CDR3 sequence is 15 residues long. The sequence came from an adult woman who had mild COVID-19 (a few samples of this study predate the infection). Cell type and time point are not known. The rearrangement links TRBV7-2 to TRBJ2-3; D uncertain. Sequencing was performed on PBMCs or a T cell subset sorted from them (not recorded which). The CDR3 coding sequence is TGTGCCAGCAGCTTAGTTCGGTTTAGCACAGATACGCAGTATTTT. Protein product: CASSLVRFSTDTQYF. The full variable domain, its missing parts supplied by reference TRBV7-2 and TRBJ2-3, is GAGVSQSPSNKVTEKGKDVELRCDPISGHTALYWYRQSLGQGLEFLIYFQGNSAPDKSGLPSDRFSAERTGGSVSTLTIQRTQQEDSAVYLCASSLVRFSTDTQYFGPGTRLTVL.